The T cell receptor beta chain described here comes from a study of blood T cell repertoires in COVID-19. Across the whole study: Researchers got acute and convalescent COVID-19 samples from the United States, Italy and Spain. T cells, B-cell-depleted T cells, or PBMCs provided the cDNA or gDNA that served as material.

Original handling: Using reference gene primer amplification, nucleated cell counts were estimated. Generated by immunoSEQ multiplex PCR, the TCRdb table keeps only in-frame clones and is missing some. V, J and clone size reflect that table, while D and trimming were determined from the DNA. The table includes under 450,000 clones, approximately 90% detected once. The germline V gene has CDR1 LNHNV and CDR2 YYDKDF (reference sequence). The CDR3 contains 16 residues. V was shortened by 3 bases and J by 0 bases, with 12 bases between the two germline ends. What was sequenced was peripheral blood. This sequence originates from a woman aged 45-60 years with COVID-19, enrolled during active disease. The rearrangement joins TRBV15 to TRBJ1-5; D not certain. The DNA for the CDR3 is TGTGCCACCAGCAGCCGGGGAGGATTTAGCAATCAGCCCCAGCATTTT. Translating it yields CATSSRGGFSNQPQHF.